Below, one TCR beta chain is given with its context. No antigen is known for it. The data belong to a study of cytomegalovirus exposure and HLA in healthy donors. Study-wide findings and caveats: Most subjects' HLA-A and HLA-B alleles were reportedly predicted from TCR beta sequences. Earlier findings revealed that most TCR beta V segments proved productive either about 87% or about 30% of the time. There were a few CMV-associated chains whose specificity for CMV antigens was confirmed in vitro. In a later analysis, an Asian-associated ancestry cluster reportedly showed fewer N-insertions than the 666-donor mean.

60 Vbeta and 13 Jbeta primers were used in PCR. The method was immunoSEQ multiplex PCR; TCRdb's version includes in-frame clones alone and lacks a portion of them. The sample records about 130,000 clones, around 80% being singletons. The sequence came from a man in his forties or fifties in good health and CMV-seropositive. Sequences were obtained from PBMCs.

Here the CDR3 DNA reads TGTGCCAGCAGCGTAGCCAGACTAGCGGGTCTGGAGACCCAGTACTTC. This codes for CASSVARLAGLETQYF. The gene calls are TRBV9 and TRBJ2-5; 10 nucleotides line up with TRBD2. This CDR3 is 16 amino acids long. Germline CDR1 and CDR2: SGDLS and YYNGEE. J gave up 5 bases and V 0 bases, and 7 bases lay outside the gene matches.